Listed here are 16 T cell receptor beta chains from one sample, sequenced in a study of shared clonotypes between healthy human individuals. Produced via immunoSEQ multiplex PCR; TCRdb's table is partial and in-frame only. The table includes around 2,000,000 clones, 93% detected once. Terminally differentiated effector memory CD45RA+ cells were excluded from the naive CD8 cells, which were CD45RO-negative and positively selected for CCR7. The specimen was naive CD8+ T cells from PBMCs. Receptors were obtained from a man aged 18 to 29 in good health. Some clones in this sample may be carry-over from other donors' samples.

V and J are TRBV19 and TRBJ1-1; no definite D call. V lost 1 base to trimming and J lost 3 bases, with 12 bases between them. The length of the CDR3 is 15 residues. The germline V gene encodes CDR1 LNHDA and CDR2 SQIVND (reference sequence). CDR3 amino acids: CASSIGRLLDTEAFF. The CDR3 bases are TGTGCCAGTAGTATAGGTCGGCTCCTCGACACTGAAGCTTTCTTT.

Only one count was recorded for this clone. V is TRBV4-3 and J is TRBJ2-7; 9 nucleotides match TRBD1. The germline CDR1 and CDR2 sequences are LGHNA and YSLEER. This CDR3 contains 15 residues. V was clipped by 1 base and J by 5 bases; unmatched bases: 6. CDR3 protein: CASSQGTGELNEQYF. CDR3 DNA sequence: TGCGCCAGCAGCCAAGGGACAGGGGAACTAAACGAGCAGTACTTC.

The chain uses TRBV7-6 and TRBJ2-3, with D perhaps TRBD2 (6 bases). V lost 1 base to trimming and J lost 3 bases, with 14 bases between them. The CDR3 is made up of 16 amino acids. The germline V gene encodes CDR1 SGHVS and CDR2 FNYEAQ. CDR3 amino acids: CASSLEWRLATDTQYF. CDR3 bases: TGTGCCAGCAGCTTAGAATGGCGGCTAGCGACAGATACGCAGTATTTT.

Only a few counts were recorded for this clone. The rearrangement joins TRBV5-3 to TRBJ1-1; TRBD1 matches 8 bases. TRBV5-3 is designated an ORF whose function remains uncertain. The CDR3 spans 13 residues. The J segment lost 4 bases and the V segment lost 3 bases, leaving 2 bases of the junction unmatched. The CDR3 DNA is TGTGCCAGAAGCTGCACAGGGGGCACTGAAGCTTTCTTT. Residues: CARSCTGGTEAFF.

To note about this clone: The same CDR3 can be traced to other DNA sequences in this sample. V is TRBV6-5 and J is TRBJ1-2; TRBD1 is a possible D gene (5 bases). Trimming removed 3 bases at V and 7 bases at J, with 6 bases between. The CDR3 runs to 11 residues. From germline, CDR1 is MNHEY and CDR2 SVGAGI. The DNA of the CDR3 is TGTGCCAGCAGTTATGGGGGTGGCTACACCTTC. It yields the protein CASSYGGGYTF.

As regards this clone: This CDR3 is also generated by other DNA sequences in the sample. V and J are TRBV28 and TRBJ2-7, with 8 bases that match TRBD2. The CDR3 consists of 15 residues. CDR1 and CDR2 from the germline V gene are MDHEN and SYDVKM. With V trimmed by 2 bases and J by 4 bases, 7 bases remained unmatched. CDR3 sequence (DNA): TGTGCCAGCAGTTTAGTTCGGGAGGGCCCGTACGAGCAGTACTTC. Translation gives CASSLVREGPYEQYF. Full variable domain (missing parts from reference TRBV28 and TRBJ2-7): DVKVTQSSRYLVKRTGEKVFLECVQDMDHENMFWYRQDPGLGLRLIYFSYDVKMKEKGDIPEGYSVSREKKERFSLILESASTNQTSMYLCASSLVREGPYEQYFGPGTRLTVT.

The rearrangement joins TRBV28 to TRBJ1-2; D not certain. V lost 8 bases and J 3 bases, leaving 10 bases between the germline ends. Germline V CDR1 and CDR2: MDHEN, SYDVKM. This CDR3 is 12 amino acids long. As DNA, the CDR3 is TGTGCCAGCCTCGACTGGGACTATGGCTACACCTTC. It codes for CASLDWDYGYTF.

The chain joins TRBV21-1 to TRBJ2-2; TRBD2, as called in the table, went unchecked against the DNA. TRBV21-1 has pseudogene status. The CDR3 spans 12 residues. CDR3 bases: TGTGCCCCTAACCCGAACACCGGGGAGCTGTTTTTT. Amino acid sequence: CAPNPNTGELFF.

The chain couples TRBV6-6 to TRBJ2-1, with D unclear. V dropped 0 bases and J dropped 8 bases, with 2 bases sitting between them. CDR3 length equals 11 residues. Germline V CDR1 and CDR2: MNHNY, SVGAGI (reference sequence). This CDR3 is CASSYSYEQFF. The CDR3 DNA sequence: TGTGCCAGCAGTTACTCCTATGAGCAGTTCTTC.

A note on this clone: The same CDR3 is also encoded by other DNA sequences in this sample. This chain connects TRBV27 to TRBJ2-3; 12 bases align to TRBD2. Germline V gene sequence: CDR1 MNHEY, CDR2 SMNVEV (reference sequence). After removal of 2 bases from V and 3 bases from J, the junction contained 3 bases not matched to a gene. This CDR3 region has 16 residues. The CDR3 loop is CASSLRLAGGTDTQYF. In DNA form, the CDR3 reads TGTGCCAGCAGTTTAAGGCTAGCGGGAGGGACAGATACGCAGTATTTT.

The genes are TRBV19 and TRBJ2-1; 11 bases are shared with TRBD2. V lost 5 bases and J lost 10; bases outside the gene matches: 13. This CDR3 has 16 residues. CDR1 and CDR2 from the germline V gene are LNHDA and SQIVND (reference sequence). CDR3 in DNA: TGTGCCAGTAGTTTAGCGGGAGGGTCCCTTCTTGGGGAGCAGTTCTTC. Translating it yields CASSLAGGSLLGEQFF.

Points on this clone: Germline and junction disagree at one end, which may indicate a read error. This chain joins TRBV28 and TRBJ2-1; D gene unclear. From germline, CDR1 is MDHEN and CDR2 SYDVKM. The CDR3 length is 13 residues. CDR3 region: CASSFLSNNEQFF. The CDR3 coding sequence is TGTGCCAGCAGTTTTCTCTCCAACAATGAGCAGTTCTTC.

The rearrangement links TRBV11-2 to TRBJ2-4; 10 bases align to TRBD2. Germline V gives CDR1 SGHAT, CDR2 FQNNGV. This CDR3 region has 19 residues. Losses at the gene ends were 5 bases for V and 1 base for J; bases not matched to a gene: 14. CDR3: CASSRQGLAGAGAKNIQYF. The CDR3 DNA follows: TGTGCCAGCAGCCGCCAGGGGCTAGCGGGAGCGGGGGCCAAAAACATTCAGTACTTC.

The CDR3 reads CASSFGWTGGTEAFF. The CDR3 bases are TGTGCCAGCAGCTTCGGATGGACAGGGGGCACTGAAGCTTTCTTT. V gene TRBV5-5 combines with J gene TRBJ1-1; 10 bases are a match to TRBD1. The junction had 5 bases not matched to a gene; V was cut back by 2 bases and J by 4 bases. The CDR3 totals 15 residues. Germline CDR1 is SGHKS and CDR2 is YYEKEE (reference sequence).

The chain uses TRBV25-1 and TRBJ2-2; perhaps TRBD2 as D (5 bases). Germline CDR1 is MGHDK and CDR2 is SYGVNS. The CDR3 sequence is 13 residues long. Trimming left V 4 bases short and J 5 bases short, with 8 bases between. CDR3 sequence: CASSARGTGELFF. CDR3 DNA sequence: TGTGCCAGCAGTGCCCGGGGTACCGGGGAGCTGTTTTTT.

The chain employs TRBV4-1 and TRBJ2-3; D uncertain. This CDR3 spans 17 amino acids. V was shortened by 1 base and J by 5 bases, with 19 bases between the two germline ends. The germline V gene encodes CDR1 MGHRA and CDR2 YSYEKL. DNA of the CDR3: TGCGCCAGCAGCCAAGGTTCCTCTGGATTCTGGGGAGATACGCAGTATTTT. Translation gives CASSQGSSGFWGDTQYF.